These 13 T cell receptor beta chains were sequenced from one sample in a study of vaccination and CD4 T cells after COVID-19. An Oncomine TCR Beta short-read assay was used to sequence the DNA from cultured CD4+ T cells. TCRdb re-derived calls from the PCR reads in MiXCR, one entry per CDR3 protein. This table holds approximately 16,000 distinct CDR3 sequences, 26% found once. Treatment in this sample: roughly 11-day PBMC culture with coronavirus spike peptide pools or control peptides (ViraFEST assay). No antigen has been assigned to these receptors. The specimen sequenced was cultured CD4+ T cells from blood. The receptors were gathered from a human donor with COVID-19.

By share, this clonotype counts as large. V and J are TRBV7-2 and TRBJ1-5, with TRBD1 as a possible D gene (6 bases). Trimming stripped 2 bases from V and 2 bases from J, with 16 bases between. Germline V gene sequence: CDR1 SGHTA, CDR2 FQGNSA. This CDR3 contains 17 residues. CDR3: CASSLRAAGDGNQPQHF. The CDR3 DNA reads TGTGCCAGCAGCTTACGCGCGGCAGGGGATGGCAATCAGCCCCAGCATTTT.

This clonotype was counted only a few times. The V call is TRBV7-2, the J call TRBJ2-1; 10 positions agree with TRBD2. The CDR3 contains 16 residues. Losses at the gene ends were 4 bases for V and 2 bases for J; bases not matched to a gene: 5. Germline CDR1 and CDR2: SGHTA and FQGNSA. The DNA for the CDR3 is TGTGCCAGCAGCTACAGCGGGGGGGCCCCCTACAATGAGCAGTTCTTC. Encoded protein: CASSYSGGAPYNEQFF. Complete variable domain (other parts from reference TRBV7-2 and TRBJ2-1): GAGVSQSPSNKVTEKGKDVELRCDPISGHTALYWYRQSLGQGLEFLIYFQGNSAPDKSGLPSDRFSAERTGGSVSTLTIQRTQQEDSAVYLCASSYSGGAPYNEQFFGPGTRLTVL.

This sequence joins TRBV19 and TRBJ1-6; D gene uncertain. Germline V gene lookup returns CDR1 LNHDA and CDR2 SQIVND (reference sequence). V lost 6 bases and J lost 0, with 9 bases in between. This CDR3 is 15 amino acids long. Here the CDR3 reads CASRSSGSYNSPLHF. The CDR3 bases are TGTGCCAGTAGATCCTCGGGCTCCTATAATTCACCCCTCCACTTT.

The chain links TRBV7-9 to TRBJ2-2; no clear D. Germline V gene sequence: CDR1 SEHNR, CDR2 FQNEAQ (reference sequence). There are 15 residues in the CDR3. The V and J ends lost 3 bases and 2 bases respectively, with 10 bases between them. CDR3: CASSFGLLNTGELFF. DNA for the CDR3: TGTGCCAGCAGCTTCGGCCTCCTCAACACCGGGGAGCTGTTTTTT.

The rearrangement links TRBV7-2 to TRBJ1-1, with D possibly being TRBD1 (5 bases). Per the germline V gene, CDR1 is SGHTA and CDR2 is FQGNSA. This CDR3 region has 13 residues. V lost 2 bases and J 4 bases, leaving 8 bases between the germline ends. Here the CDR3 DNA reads TGTGCCAGCAGCTTAAAGAGGGGCACTGAAGCTTTCTTT. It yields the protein CASSLKRGTEAFF.

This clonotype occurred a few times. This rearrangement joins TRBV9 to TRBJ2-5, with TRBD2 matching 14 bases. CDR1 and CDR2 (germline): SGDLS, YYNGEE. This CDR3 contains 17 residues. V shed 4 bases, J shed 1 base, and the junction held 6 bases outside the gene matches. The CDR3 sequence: CASSPTSGGARQETQYF. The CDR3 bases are TGTGCCAGCAGCCCGACTAGCGGGGGGGCCCGCCAAGAGACCCAGTACTTC. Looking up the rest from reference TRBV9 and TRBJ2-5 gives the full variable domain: DSGVTQTPKHLITATGQRVTLRCSPRSGDLSVYWYQQSLDQGLQFLIQYYNGEERAKGNILERFSAQQFPDLHSELNLSSLELGDSALYFCASSPTSGGARQETQYFGPGTRLLVL.

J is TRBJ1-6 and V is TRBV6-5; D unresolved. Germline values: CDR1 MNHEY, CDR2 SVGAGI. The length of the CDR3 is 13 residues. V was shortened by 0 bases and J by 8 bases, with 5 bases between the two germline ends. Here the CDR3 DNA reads TGTGCCAGCAGTTACTCGAGTTATTCACCCCTCCACTTT. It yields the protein CASSYSSYSPLHF.

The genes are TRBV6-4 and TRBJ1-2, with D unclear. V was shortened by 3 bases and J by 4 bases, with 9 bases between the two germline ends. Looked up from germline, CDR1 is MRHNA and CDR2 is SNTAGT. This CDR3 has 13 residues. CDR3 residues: CASSEWQAYGYTF. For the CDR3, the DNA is TGTGCCAGCAGTGAATGGCAGGCCTATGGCTACACCTTC.

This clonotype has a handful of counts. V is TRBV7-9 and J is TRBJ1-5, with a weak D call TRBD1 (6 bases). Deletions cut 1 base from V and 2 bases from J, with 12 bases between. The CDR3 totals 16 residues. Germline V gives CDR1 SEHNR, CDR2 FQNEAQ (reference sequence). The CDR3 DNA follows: TGTGCCAGCAGCTTAGGGGGGGCACCTGGCAATCAGCCCCAGCATTTT. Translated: CASSLGGAPGNQPQHF.

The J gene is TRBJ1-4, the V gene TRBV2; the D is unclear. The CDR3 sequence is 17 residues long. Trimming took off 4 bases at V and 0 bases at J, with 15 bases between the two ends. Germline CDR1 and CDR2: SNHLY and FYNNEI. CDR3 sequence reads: CASSGLEVKATNEKLFF. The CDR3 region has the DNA TGTGCCAGCAGTGGTCTTGAGGTGAAGGCAACTAATGAAAAACTGTTTTTT.

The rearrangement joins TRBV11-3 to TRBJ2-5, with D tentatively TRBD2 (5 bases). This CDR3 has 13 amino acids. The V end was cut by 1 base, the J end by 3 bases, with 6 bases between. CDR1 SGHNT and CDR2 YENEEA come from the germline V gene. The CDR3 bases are TGTGCCAGCAGCTTAGCGCGGGAAGAGACCCAGTACTTC. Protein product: CASSLAREETQYF.

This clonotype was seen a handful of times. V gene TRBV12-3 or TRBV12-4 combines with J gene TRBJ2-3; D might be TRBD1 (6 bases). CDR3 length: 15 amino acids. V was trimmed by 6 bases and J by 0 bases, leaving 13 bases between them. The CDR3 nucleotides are TGTGCCAGCAGCCTCAGGACAGTTAGCACAGATACGCAGTATTTT. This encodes CASSLRTVSTDTQYF.

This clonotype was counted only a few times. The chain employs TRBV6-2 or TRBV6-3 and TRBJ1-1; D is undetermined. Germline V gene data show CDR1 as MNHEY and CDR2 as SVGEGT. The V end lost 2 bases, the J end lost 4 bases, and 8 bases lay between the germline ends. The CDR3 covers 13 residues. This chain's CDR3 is CASSYLGITEAFF. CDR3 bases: TGTGCCAGCAGTTACCTGGGGATCACTGAAGCTTTCTTT.